This T cell receptor beta chain was retrieved from a study of CD8+ T cells in alopecia areata. Across the whole study: A 6-month period off drug followed tofacitinib, which lasted 6 to 18 months. Treated patients' severity was scored by percentage of affected scalp area.

Once RNA had been extracted, it was reverse transcribed into cDNA to act as the sequencing template. Libraries were prepared by immunoSEQ multiplex PCR; TCRdb keeps only in-frame clonotypes and omits some of them. The sample records 150,000 to 200,000 clones, roughly 60% being singletons. The V gene end was trimmed by 6 bases and the J gene end by 5 bases; junction bases not matched to a gene: 9. The length of the CDR3 is 14 residues. Germline V gene lookup returns CDR1 LNHDA and CDR2 SQIVND (reference sequence). Sample treatment: oral pan-JAK inhibitor, 5-10 mg twice daily. The chain uses TRBV19 and TRBJ1-2; the match to TRBD1 covers 7 bases. The source was CD4+ T cells sorted from blood, collected at week 24, from a patient treated with tofacitinib. This receptor was taken from a human donor with alopecia areata. The CDR3 is CASRNGQAKYGYTF. The CDR3 coding sequence is TGTGCCAGTAGGAACGGACAGGCCAAATATGGCTACACCTTC.